The T cell receptor (beta chain) under discussion was sequenced for a study of OX40 agonist ivuxolimab in advanced cancers. The overall study: With a range of roughly 20 to 85, age averaged approximately 54 years, and 75% to 90% were male. General study findings and limits: Specificity for antigen went undetermined in the expanded peripheral T cells.

The assay was immunoSEQ multiplex PCR, and TCRdb's table has in-frame clones only and misses some. The sample lists roughly 64,000 clones; less than 95% were seen once. As for this clone: The antigen remains unidentified.

The CDR3 sequence is 15 residues long. Looked up from germline, CDR1 is LNHDA and CDR2 is SQIVND (reference sequence). V was clipped by 1 base and J by 4 bases, with 13 bases between them. This TCR was sampled from an adult with an advanced solid tumor such as melanoma, head and neck, liver or kidney cancer. V usage is TRBV19 and J usage is TRBJ1-2, with a weak D call TRBD1 (5 bases). The material was CD4+ or CD8+ T cells sorted from blood, obtained in a trial of the OX40 agonist ivuxolimab. This chain's CDR3 is CASSIGGDLTYGYTF. The CDR3 bases are TGTGCCAGTAGTATAGGGGGCGACCTAACCTATGGCTACACCTTC. Full variable domain (rest looked up from reference TRBV19 and TRBJ1-2): DGGITQSPKYLFRKEGQNVTLSCEQNLNHDAMYWYRQDPGQGLRLIYYSQIVNDFQKGDIAEGYSVSREKKESFPLTVTSAQKNPTAFYLCASSIGGDLTYGYTFGSGTRLTVV.